This T cell receptor (beta chain) was retrieved from a study of cytomegalovirus exposure and HLA in healthy donors. Overall study context: Assignment to the Caucasian-associated ancestry cluster applied to about 80% of the approximately 390 genotyped donors.

60 Vbeta and 13 Jbeta primers were used in PCR. TCRdb's copy holds only in-frame clones and misses some; the assay was immunoSEQ multiplex PCR. The repertoire consists of over 50,000 clones, with about 80% occurring once and the leading ten covering roughly 51%. The CDR3 is made up of 15 amino acids. Looked up from germline, CDR1 is LNHDA and CDR2 is SQIVND (reference sequence). Concerning this clone itself: Its antigen is unidentified. At one end, the junction sequence differs from germline, possibly due to a read error. Additional DNA sequences in this sample encode the identical CDR3.

Broader study findings: Apart from CMV serostatus, no immune exposure information was available. Among donors in an Asian-associated ancestry cluster, a later analysis reportedly found fewer N-insertions than the approximately 670-donor mean. A missense variant in DCLRE1C was later tied to TCR beta V- and J-gene trimming.

The J gene is TRBJ1-1, the V gene TRBV19; unclear D gene. Sequenced input: PBMCs. The source of this sequence is a middle-aged man in good health and CMV-seropositive. The CDR3 protein is CASSTPPRRVTEDFF. The CDR3 nucleotides are TGTGCCAGTAGTACCCCACCAAGGCGGGTCACTGAAGATTTTTTT.